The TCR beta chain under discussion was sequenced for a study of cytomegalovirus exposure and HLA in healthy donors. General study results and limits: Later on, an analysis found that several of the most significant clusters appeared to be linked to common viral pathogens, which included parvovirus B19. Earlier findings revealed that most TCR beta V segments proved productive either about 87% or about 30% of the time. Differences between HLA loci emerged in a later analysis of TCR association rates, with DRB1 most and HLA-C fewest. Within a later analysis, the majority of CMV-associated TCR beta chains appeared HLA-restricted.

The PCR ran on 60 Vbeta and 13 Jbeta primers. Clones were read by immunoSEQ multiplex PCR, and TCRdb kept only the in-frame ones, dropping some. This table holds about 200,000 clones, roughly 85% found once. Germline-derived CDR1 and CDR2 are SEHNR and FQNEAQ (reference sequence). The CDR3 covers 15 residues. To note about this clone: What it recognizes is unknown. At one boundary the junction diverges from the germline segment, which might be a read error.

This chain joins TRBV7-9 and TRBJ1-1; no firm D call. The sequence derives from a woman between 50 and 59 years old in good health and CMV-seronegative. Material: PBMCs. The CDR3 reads CSSSLVQGRNTEAFF. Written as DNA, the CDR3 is TGTTCCAGCAGCTTAGTTCAAGGGAGAAACACTGAAGCTTTCTTT.